The 4 T cell receptor beta chains below come from one sample, sequenced in a study of blood T cell repertoires in COVID-19. Method: immunoSEQ multiplex PCR; TCRdb's copy keeps in-frame clones and lacks some. Of roughly 180,000 clones in the sample, roughly nine tenths were seen once. The sample taken for sequencing was peripheral blood. These receptors were taken from a woman aged 25 to 39 with active or convalescent COVID-19.

The V gene is TRBV5-1, the J gene TRBJ1-4; TRBD1 aligns across 7 bases. Germline-derived CDR1 and CDR2 are SGHRS and YFSETQ. Trimming took 0 bases from V and 0 from J; bases not matched to a gene: 8. The CDR3 extends over 18 amino acids. The CDR3 loop is CASSLGTGQGATNEKLFF. The CDR3, as DNA: TGCGCCAGCAGCTTGGGGACGGGCCAGGGGGCAACTAATGAAAAACTGTTTTTT.

This clone turned up a few times. The chain is built from TRBV6-1 and TRBJ2-1; 7 positions match TRBD2. J gave up 6 bases and V 2 bases, and 13 bases lay outside the gene matches. The CDR3 length is 17 residues. CDR1 MNHNS and CDR2 SASEGT come from the germline V gene. DNA of the CDR3: TGTGCCAGCAGTGAAATTGGTGGCGGGAGTATCGGCAATGAGCAGTTCTTC. Translating gives CASSEIGGGSIGNEQFF.

The rearrangement uses TRBV5-1 and TRBJ1-2; D remains ambiguous. From germline, CDR1 is SGHRS and CDR2 YFSETQ. The V end was cut by 6 bases, the J end by 7 bases, with 16 bases between. The CDR3 totals 13 residues. The CDR3 spells CASNPRVVGGYTF. The CDR3, as DNA: TGCGCCAGCAACCCCCGGGTTGTAGGTGGCTACACCTTC. The full variable domain, rest sourced from reference TRBV5-1 and TRBJ1-2, is KAGVTQTPRYLIKTRGQQVTLSCSPISGHRSVSWYQQTPGQGLQFLFEYFSETQRNKGNFPGRFSGRQFSNSRSEMNVSTLELGDSALYLCASNPRVVGGYTFGSGTRLTVV.

J is TRBJ2-1 and V is TRBV4-2; TRBD2 matches at 7 bases. V was pared by 5 bases and J by 7 bases, with 8 bases of the junction left unmatched. This CDR3 contains 14 residues. Germline CDR1 is LGHNA and CDR2 is YNFKEQ. The CDR3 DNA reads TGTGCCAGCAGCTTTCGGGGGGTACGGAATGAGCAGTTCTTC. Residues: CASSFRGVRNEQFF.